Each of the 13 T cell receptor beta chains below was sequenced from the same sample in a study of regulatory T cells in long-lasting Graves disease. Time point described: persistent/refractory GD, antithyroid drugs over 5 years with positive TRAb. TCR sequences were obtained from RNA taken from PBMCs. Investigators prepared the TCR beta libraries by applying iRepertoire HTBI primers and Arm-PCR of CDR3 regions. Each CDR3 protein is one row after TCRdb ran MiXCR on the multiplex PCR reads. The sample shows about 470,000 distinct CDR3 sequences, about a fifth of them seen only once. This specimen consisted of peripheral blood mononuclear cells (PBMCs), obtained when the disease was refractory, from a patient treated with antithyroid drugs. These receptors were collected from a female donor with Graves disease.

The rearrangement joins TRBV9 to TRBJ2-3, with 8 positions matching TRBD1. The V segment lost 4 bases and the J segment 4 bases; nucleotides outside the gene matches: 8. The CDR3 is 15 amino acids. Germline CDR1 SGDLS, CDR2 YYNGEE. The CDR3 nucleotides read TGTGCCAGCAGCCCCTCAGGACAGGGAGCAGATACGCAGTATTTT. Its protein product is CASSPSGQGADTQYF.

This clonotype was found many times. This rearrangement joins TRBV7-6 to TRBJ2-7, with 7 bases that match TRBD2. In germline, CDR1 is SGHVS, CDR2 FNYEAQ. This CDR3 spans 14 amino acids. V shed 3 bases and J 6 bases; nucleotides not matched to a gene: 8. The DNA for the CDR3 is TGTGCCAGCAGCTTCGGCCAGACGGGGGGCGAGCAGTACTTC. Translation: CASSFGQTGGEQYF.

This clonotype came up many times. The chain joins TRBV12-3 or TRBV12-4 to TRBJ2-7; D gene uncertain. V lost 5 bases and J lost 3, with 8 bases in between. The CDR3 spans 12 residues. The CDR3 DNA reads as TGTGCCAGCAGTGTGTCTGACTACGAGCAGTACTTC. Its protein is CASSVSDYEQYF.

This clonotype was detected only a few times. The CDR3 sequence is CAINLDRSYSNQPQHF. In DNA form, the CDR3 reads TGTGCCATCAACCTGGACAGGAGCTATAGCAATCAGCCCCAGCATTTT. This chain joins TRBV10-3 and TRBJ1-5; 7 positions agree with TRBD1. Trimming removed 7 bases from V and 0 bases from J; junction bases left unmatched: 9. The CDR3 sequence is 16 residues long. Per the germline V gene, CDR1 is ENHRY and CDR2 is SYGVKD.

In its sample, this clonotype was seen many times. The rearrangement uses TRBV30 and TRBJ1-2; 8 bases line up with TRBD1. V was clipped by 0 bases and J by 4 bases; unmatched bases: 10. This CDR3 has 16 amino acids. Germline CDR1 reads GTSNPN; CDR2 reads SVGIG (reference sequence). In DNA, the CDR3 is TGTGCCTGGAGTGTGATAACAAAAGGGACAGGCTATGGCTACACCTTC. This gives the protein CAWSVITKGTGYGYTF.

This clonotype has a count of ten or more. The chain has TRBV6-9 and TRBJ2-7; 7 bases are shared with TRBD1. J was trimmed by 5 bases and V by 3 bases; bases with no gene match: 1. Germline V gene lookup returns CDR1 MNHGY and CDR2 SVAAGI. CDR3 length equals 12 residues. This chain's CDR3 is CASSYDRDEQYF. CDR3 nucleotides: TGTGCCAGCAGTTACGACAGGGACGAGCAGTACTTC.

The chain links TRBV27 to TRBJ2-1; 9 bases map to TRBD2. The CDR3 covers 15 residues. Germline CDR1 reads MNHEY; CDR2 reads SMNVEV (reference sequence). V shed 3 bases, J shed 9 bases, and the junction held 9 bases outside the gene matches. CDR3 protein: CASSLGAGGRSEQFF. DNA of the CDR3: TGTGCCAGCAGTTTGGGAGCGGGAGGAAGGAGTGAGCAGTTCTTC.

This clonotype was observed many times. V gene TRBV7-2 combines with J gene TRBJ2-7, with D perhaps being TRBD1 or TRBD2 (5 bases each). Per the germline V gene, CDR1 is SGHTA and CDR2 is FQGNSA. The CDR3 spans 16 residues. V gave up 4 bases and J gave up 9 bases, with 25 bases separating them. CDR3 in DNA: TGTGCCAGCAGCTCGGGTCCGGGGCGAACGGATCGCGGGCAGTACTTC. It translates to CASSSGPGRTDRGQYF.

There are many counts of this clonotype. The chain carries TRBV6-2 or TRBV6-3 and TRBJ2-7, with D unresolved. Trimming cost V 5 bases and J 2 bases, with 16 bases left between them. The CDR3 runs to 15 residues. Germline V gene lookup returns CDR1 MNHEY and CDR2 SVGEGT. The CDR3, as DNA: TGTGCCAGCAGTGAAGCATCTGGAATCACCTACGAGCAGTACTTC. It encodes CASSEASGITYEQYF.

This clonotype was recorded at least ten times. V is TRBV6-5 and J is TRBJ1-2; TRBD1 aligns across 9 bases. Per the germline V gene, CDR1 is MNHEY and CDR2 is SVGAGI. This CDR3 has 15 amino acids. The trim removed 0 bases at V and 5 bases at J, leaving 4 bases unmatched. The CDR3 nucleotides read TGTGCCAGCAGTTACTCGAAAGGGACAGGGTATGGCTACACCTTC. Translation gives CASSYSKGTGYGYTF.

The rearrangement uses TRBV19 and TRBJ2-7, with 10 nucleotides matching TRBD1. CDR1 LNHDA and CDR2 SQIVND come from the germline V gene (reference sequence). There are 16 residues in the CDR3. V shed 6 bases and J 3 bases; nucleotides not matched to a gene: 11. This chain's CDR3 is CASSISGTGALYEQYF. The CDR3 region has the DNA TGTGCCAGTAGCATATCCGGGACAGGGGCCCTCTACGAGCAGTACTTC.

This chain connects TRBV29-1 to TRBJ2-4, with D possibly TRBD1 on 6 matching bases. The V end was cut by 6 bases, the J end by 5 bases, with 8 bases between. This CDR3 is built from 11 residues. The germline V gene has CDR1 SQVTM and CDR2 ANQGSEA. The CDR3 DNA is TGCAGCGTATACAGGGAAAACATTCAGTACTTC. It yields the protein CSVYRENIQYF.

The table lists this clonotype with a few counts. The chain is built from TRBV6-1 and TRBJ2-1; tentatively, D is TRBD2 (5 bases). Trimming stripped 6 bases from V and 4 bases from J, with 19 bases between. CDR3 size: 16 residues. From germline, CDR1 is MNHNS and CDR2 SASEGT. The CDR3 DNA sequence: TGTGCCAGCAGCCCCAGTGGACTTCTGCGGTACAATGAGCAGTTCTTC. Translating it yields CASSPSGLLRYNEQFF.